The sample holds one count of the clone carrying this T cell receptor beta chain. The CDR3 runs to 16 residues. With 1 base clipped from V and 2 bases from J, the junction kept 5 bases outside the gene matches. Germline CDR1 and CDR2: LNHDA and SQIVND (reference sequence). The source of the sample is a study of T cell responses to AZD1222 COVID-19 vaccine. Clones were sequenced by immunoSEQ multiplex PCR, and TCRdb holds only the in-frame ones, with some missing. The data contain approximately 110,000 clones, roughly 90% of them singletons. The chain has TRBV19 and TRBJ2-3; 8 nucleotides agree with TRBD2. This sequence was found in an adult in good health. The sequenced sample was peripheral blood, obtained on day 0 of AZD1222 vaccination. The CDR3 loop reads CASSIGAGAFTDTQYF. As DNA, the CDR3 is TGTGCCAGTAGTATAGGAGCGGGGGCTTTCACAGATACGCAGTATTTT.